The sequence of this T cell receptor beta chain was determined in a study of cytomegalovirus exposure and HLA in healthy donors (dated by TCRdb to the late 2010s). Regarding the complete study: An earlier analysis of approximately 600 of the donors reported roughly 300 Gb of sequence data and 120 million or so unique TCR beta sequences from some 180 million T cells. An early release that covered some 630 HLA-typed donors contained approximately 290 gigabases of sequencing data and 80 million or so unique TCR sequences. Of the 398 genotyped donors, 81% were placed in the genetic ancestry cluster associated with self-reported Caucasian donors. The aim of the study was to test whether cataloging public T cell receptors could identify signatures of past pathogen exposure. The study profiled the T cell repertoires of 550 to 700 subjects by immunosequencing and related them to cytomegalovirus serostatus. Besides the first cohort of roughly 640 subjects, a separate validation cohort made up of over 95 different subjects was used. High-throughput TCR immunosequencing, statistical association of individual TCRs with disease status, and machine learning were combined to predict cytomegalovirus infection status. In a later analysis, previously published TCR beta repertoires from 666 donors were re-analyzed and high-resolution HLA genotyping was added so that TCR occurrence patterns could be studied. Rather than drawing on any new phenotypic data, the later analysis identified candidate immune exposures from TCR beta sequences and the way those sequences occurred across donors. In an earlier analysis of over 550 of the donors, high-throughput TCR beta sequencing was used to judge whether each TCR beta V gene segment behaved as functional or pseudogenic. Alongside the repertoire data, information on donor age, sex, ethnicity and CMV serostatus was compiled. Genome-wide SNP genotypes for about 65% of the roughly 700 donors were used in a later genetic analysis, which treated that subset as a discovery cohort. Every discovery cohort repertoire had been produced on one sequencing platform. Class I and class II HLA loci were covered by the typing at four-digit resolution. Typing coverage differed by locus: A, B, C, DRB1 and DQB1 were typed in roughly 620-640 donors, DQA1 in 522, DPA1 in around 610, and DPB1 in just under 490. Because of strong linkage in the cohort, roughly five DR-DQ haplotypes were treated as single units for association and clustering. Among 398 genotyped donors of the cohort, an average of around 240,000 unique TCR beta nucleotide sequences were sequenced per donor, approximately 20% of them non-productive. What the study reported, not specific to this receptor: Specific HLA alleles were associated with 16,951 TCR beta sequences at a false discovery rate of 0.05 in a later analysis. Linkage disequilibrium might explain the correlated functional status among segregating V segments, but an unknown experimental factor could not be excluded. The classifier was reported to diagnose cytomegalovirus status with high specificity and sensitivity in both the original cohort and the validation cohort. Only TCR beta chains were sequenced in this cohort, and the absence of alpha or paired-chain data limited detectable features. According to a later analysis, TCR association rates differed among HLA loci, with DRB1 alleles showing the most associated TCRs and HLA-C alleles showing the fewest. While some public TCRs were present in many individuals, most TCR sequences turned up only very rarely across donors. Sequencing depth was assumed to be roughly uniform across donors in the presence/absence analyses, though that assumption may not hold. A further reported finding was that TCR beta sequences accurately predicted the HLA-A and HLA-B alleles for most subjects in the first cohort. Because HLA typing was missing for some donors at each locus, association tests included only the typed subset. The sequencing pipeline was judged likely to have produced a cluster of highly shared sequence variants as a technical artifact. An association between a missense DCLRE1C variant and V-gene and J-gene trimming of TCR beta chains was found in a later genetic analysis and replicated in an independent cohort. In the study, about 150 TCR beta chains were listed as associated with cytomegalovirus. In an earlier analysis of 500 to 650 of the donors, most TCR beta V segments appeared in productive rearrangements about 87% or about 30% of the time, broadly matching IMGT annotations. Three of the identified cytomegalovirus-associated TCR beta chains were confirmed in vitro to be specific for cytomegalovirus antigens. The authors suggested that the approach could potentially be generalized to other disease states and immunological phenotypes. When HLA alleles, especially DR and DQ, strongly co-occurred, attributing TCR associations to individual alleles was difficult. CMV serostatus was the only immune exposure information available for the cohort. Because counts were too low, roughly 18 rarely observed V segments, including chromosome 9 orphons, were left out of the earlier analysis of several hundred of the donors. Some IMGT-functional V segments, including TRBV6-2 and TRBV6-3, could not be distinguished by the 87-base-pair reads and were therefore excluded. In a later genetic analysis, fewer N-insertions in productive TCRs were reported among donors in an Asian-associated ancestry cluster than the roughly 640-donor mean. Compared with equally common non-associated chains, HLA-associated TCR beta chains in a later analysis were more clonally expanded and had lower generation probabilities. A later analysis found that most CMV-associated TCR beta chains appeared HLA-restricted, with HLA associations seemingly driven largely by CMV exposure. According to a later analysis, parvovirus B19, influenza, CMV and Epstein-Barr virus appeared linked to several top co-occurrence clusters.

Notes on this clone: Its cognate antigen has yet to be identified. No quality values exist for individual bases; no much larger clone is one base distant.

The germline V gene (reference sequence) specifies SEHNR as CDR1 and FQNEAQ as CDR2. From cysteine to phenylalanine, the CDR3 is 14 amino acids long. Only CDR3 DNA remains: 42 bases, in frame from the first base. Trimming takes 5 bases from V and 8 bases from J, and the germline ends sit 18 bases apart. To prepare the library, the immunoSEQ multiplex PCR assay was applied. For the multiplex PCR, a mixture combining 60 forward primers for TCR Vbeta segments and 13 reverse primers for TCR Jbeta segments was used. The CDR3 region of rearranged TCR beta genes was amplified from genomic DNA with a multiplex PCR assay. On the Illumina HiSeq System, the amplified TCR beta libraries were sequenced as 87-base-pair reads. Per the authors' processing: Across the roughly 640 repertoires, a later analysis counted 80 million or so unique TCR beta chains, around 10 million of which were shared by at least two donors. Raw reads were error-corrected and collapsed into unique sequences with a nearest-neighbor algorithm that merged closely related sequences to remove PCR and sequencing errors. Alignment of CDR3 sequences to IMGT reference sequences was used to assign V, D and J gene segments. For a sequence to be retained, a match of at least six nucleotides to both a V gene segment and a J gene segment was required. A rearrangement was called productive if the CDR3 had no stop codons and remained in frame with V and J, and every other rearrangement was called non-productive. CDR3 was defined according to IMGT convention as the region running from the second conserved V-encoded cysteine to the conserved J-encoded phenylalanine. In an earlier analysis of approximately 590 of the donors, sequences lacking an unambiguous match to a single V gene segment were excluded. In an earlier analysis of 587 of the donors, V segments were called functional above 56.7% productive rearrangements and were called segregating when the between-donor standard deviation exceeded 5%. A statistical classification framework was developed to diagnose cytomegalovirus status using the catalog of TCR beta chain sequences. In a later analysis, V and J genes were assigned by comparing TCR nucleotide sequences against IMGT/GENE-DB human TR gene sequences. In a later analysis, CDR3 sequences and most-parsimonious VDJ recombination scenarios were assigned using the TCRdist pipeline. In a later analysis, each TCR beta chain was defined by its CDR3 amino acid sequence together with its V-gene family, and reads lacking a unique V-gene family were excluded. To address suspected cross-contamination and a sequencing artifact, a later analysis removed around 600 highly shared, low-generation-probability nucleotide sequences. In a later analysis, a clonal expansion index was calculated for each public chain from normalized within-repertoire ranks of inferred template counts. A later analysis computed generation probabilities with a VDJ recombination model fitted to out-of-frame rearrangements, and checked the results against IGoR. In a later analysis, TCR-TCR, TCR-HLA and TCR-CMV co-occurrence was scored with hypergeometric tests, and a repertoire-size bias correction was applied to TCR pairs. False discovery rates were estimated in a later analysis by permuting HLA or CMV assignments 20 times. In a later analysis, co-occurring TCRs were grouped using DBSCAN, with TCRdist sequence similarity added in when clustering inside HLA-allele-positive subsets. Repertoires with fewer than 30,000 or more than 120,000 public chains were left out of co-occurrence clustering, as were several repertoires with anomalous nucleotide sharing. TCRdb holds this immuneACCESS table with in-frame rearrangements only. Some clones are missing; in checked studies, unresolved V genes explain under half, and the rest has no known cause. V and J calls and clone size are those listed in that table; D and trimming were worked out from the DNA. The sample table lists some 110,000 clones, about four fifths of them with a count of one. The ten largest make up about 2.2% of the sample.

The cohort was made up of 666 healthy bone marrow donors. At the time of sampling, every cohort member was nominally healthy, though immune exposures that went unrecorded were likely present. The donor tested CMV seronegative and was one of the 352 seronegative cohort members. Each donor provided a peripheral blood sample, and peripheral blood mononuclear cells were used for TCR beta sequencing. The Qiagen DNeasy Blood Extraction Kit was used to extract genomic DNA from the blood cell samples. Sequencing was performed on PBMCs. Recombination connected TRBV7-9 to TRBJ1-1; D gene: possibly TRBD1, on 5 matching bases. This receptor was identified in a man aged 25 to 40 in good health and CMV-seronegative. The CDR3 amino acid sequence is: CASSLRTPLTEAFF. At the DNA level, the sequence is TGTGCCAGCAGCCTACGGACACCGCTTACCGAAGCTTTCTTT. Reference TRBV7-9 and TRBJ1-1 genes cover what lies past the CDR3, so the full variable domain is DTGVSQNPRHKITKRGQNVTFRCDPISEHNRLYWYRQTLGQGPEFLTYFQNEAQLEKSRLLSDRFSAERPKGSFSTLEIQRTEQGDSAMYLCASSLRTPLTEAFFGQGTRLTVV.